This T cell receptor (beta chain) was identified in a study of shared clonotypes between healthy human individuals. This clone was picked up one time. Antigen unknown. Profiled with immunoSEQ multiplex PCR; TCRdb holds only in-frame clones, not every one. The table records roughly 220,000 clones, 65% of them present only once. Overall study findings and caveats: Naive subsets tended to show greater estimated richness than memory subsets.

Germline loops: CDR1 SGHNT, CDR2 YENEEA. Trimming cost V 3 bases and J 7 bases; bases outside gene matches: 4. The CDR3 extends over 13 amino acids. The source of this sequence is a man under 40 in good health. The sample taken for sequencing was memory CD4+ T cells sorted from blood. The subset here: CD45RA-negative fraction. This sequence joins TRBV11-3 and TRBJ1-2, with 8 nucleotides matching TRBD1. The CDR3 protein is CASSLTGVRGYTF. The DNA for the CDR3 is TGTGCCAGCAGCTTGACAGGGGTACGTGGCTACACCTTC.